Sequencing of this TCR beta chain was carried out in a study of blood T cells in healthy people across ages. Trimming took 6 bases from V and 0 from J; bases not matched to a gene: 7. CDR1 and CDR2 from the germline V gene are MNHEY and SVGAGI. The CDR3 is 16 residues long. A second roughly 6 to 11 cycle PCR used barcoded and J-beta primers. MiXCR, run by TCRdb on the 5' RACE reads, gives a single entry per CDR3 protein. The sample holds about 720,000 distinct CDR3 sequences, approximately 22% seen once. This clonotype has a count of ten or more. This clonotype originated in a man in his sixties or seventies in good health. Sequencing was done on a sample of blood. The rearrangement links TRBV6-5 to TRBJ1-3, with TRBD1 matching 8 bases. This chain's CDR3 is CASSRDRPISGNTIYF. CDR3 in DNA: TGTGCCAGCAGCCGGGACAGGCCTATCTCTGGAAACACCATATATTTT.